The 10 T cell receptor beta chains in this list originate from one sample, sequenced in a study of T cell responses to AZD1222 COVID-19 vaccine. This table comes from immunoSEQ multiplex PCR, and its TCRdb copy is limited to in-frame clones, with some not included. In the table there are approximately 130,000 clones, 90% of which are singletons. The sample in question was peripheral blood, obtained on day 0 of AZD1222 vaccination. The source is an adult in good health.

The V and J genes are TRBV6-5 and TRBJ1-5; no definite D call. With 4 bases removed from V and 9 bases from J, the gap between germline ends came to 10 bases. The CDR3 contains 12 residues. Germline V gene data show CDR1 as MNHEY and CDR2 as SVGAGI. In DNA, the CDR3 is TGTGCCAGCAGTTCCCAATCTGGGCCCCAGCATTTT. As protein: CASSSQSGPQHF.

This chain connects TRBV19 to TRBJ2-3; D is perhaps TRBD2 (6 bases). In germline, CDR1 is LNHDA, CDR2 SQIVND (reference sequence). V lost 6 bases to trimming and J lost 6 bases, with 16 bases between them. The CDR3 consists of 14 residues. The CDR3 protein is CASSPGLLTDTQYF. The CDR3, as DNA: TGTGCCAGTAGCCCGGGACTCCTCACCGATACGCAGTATTTT.

This clone has just one count. The V call is TRBV10-1, the J call TRBJ2-7; 13 bases match TRBD2. This CDR3 has 14 residues. Germline values: CDR1 WNHNN, CDR2 SYGVQD (reference sequence). The J segment lost 3 bases and the V segment lost 5 bases, leaving 1 base of the junction unmatched. For the CDR3, the DNA is TGCGCCAGCAGTTGGACTAGCGGGAGCTACGAGCAGTACTTC. Translating gives CASSWTSGSYEQYF.

The chain combines TRBV25-1 with TRBJ2-7, with 7 bases lining up with TRBD2. The germline gives CDR1 MGHDK, CDR2 SYGVNS. The CDR3 spans 15 residues. Losses at the gene ends were 0 bases for V and 2 bases for J; bases not matched to a gene: 4. In nucleotides, the CDR3 is TGTGCCAGCAGTGAATACGGTGCGGGAGCCTACGAGCAGTACTTC. Protein sequence: CASSEYGAGAYEQYF.

This clone came up once. V usage is TRBV14 and J usage is TRBJ2-7; D is uncertain. In germline, CDR1 is SGHDN, CDR2 FVKESK. V shed 5 bases and J shed 3 bases, with 5 bases lying between them. The CDR3 contains 11 residues. CDR3 in DNA: TGTGCCAGCAGCACGGGCTACGAGCAGTACTTC. It translates to CASSTGYEQYF.

The gene calls are TRBV30 and TRBJ1-2; tentatively, D is TRBD1 (6 bases). V lost 0 bases and J lost 7, with 12 bases in between. CDR1 is GTSNPN, CDR2 SVGIG, per germline (reference sequence). CDR3 size: 13 residues. The DNA of the CDR3 is TGTGCCTGGAGTGTATGGGGGGCGGGTGGCTACACCTTC. Translated, it gives CAWSVWGAGGYTF.

This chain connects TRBV19 to TRBJ1-1; D is possibly TRBD1 (5 bases). Trimming left V 3 bases short and J 5 bases short, with 13 bases between. The CDR3 spans 14 residues. The germline CDR1 and CDR2 sequences are LNHDA and SQIVND (reference sequence). CDR3 sequence: CASSMGEVWTEAFF. The CDR3, as DNA: TGTGCCAGTAGTATGGGGGAAGTTTGGACTGAAGCTTTCTTT.

This rearrangement joins TRBV11-2 to TRBJ1-2; TRBD1 aligns across 7 bases. V lost 2 bases and J lost 6; bases outside the gene matches: 6. The length of the CDR3 is 14 residues. Germline CDR1 SGHAT, CDR2 FQNNGV. CDR3 nucleotide sequence: TGTGCCAGCAGCTTACAGACAGGGATGAATGGCTACACCTTC. Protein sequence: CASSLQTGMNGYTF.

The chain links TRBV6-6 to TRBJ1-5; D call uncertain. V was cut by 3 bases and J by 6 bases, with 15 bases left in between. Per the germline V gene, CDR1 is MNHNY and CDR2 is SVGAGI (reference sequence). CDR3 length: 15 amino acids. CDR3 nucleotides: TGTGCCAGCAGTTATCTCGAGGGTTCTGGTCAGCCCCAGCATTTT. This gives the protein CASSYLEGSGQPQHF.

J is TRBJ2-5 and V is TRBV4-3; TRBD2 aligns across 9 bases. The V and J ends lost 4 bases and 4 bases, in that order; junction bases with no gene match: 7. CDR3 length: 15 amino acids. The V gene's germline CDR1 is LGHNA and CDR2 YSLEER. The CDR3 sequence: CASSPHSSGGETQYF. Here the CDR3 DNA reads TGCGCCAGCAGCCCGCATAGTAGCGGGGGAGAGACCCAGTACTTC.